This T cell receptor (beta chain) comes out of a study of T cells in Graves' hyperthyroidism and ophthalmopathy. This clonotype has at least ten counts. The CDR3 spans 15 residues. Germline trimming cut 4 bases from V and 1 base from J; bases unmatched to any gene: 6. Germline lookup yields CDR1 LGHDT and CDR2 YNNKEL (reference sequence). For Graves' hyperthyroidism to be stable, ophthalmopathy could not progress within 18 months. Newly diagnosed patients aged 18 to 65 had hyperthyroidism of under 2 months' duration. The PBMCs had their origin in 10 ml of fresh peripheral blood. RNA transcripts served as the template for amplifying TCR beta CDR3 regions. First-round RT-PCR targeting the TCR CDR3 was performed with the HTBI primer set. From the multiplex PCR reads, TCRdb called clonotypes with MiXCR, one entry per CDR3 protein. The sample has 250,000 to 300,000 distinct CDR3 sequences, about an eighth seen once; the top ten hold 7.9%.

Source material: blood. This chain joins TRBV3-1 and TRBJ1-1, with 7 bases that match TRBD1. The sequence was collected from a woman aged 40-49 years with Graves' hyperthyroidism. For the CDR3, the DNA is TGTGCCAGCAGCCCCCGGGGACAGAAGAACACTGAAGCTTTCTTT. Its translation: CASSPRGQKNTEAFF.